This passage covers 29 T cell receptor beta chains from one sample sequenced in a study of T cells in Graves' hyperthyroidism and ophthalmopathy. Amplification of TCR beta CDR3 regions used RNA as the template. An initial round of RT-PCR targeting the TCR CDR3 relied on the HTBI primer set. TCRdb reanalysed the multiplex PCR reads using MiXCR and keeps one entry per CDR3 protein. The sample lists about 400,000 distinct CDR3 sequences, under 15% occurring once. The specimen was blood. All receptors come from a woman in her 30s with Graves' hyperthyroidism.

This clonotype was observed at least ten times. V and J are TRBV12-3 or TRBV12-4 and TRBJ2-7; 8 bases match TRBD2. The CDR3 has 14 amino acids. V shed 4 bases, J shed 2 bases, and the junction held 4 bases outside the gene matches. The CDR3: CASSSAGGTYEQYF. CDR3 DNA sequence: TGTGCCAGCAGTTCCGCGGGAGGCACCTACGAGCAGTACTTC.

This clonotype was found many times. V usage is TRBV5-1 and J usage is TRBJ2-7, with no clear D. The V gene's germline CDR1 is SGHRS and CDR2 YFSETQ. CDR3 size: 15 residues. V lost 0 bases, J lost 2 bases, and 12 bases lay in between. CDR3 residues: CASSLDRTAAYEQYF. The CDR3 DNA follows: TGCGCCAGCAGCTTGGACCGGACGGCGGCCTACGAGCAGTACTTC.

This clonotype was counted ten times or more. The chain recombines TRBV7-2 with TRBJ2-4; TRBD2 agrees at 11 bases. J was trimmed by 6 bases and V by 6 bases; bases with no gene match: 7. The V gene's germline CDR1 is SGHTA and CDR2 FQGNSA. The CDR3 consists of 15 residues. Here the CDR3 reads CASRPTSGRINIQYF. The DNA for the CDR3 is TGTGCCAGCAGGCCCACTAGCGGGAGAATAAACATTCAGTACTTC. The full variable domain, with the rest looked up from reference TRBV7-2 and TRBJ2-4, is GAGVSQSPSNKVTEKGKDVELRCDPISGHTALYWYRQSLGQGLEFLIYFQGNSAPDKSGLPSDRFSAERTGGSVSTLTIQRTQQEDSAVYLCASRPTSGRINIQYFGAGTRLSVL.

This clonotype appeared a few times. This rearrangement joins TRBV5-6 to TRBJ2-4; 7 nucleotides align to TRBD1. This CDR3 is 20 amino acids long. V was clipped by 3 bases and J by 0 bases; unmatched bases: 18. The germline V gene has CDR1 SGHDT and CDR2 YYEEEE. CDR3 amino acids: CASSSDRFGQAPLAKNIQYF. The DNA for the CDR3 is TGTGCCAGCAGCTCGGACCGATTTGGACAGGCTCCGCTAGCCAAAAACATTCAGTACTTC.

This clonotype showed up many times. CDR3 in DNA: TGTGCCAGCAGTCTCAGGACTAGCGCCAAAAACATTCAGTACTTC. Encoded protein: CASSLRTSAKNIQYF. The chain has TRBV27 and TRBJ2-4, with TRBD2 matching over 8 bases. The length of the CDR3 is 15 residues. CDR1 is MNHEY and CDR2 is SMNVEV in the germline V gene (reference sequence). V lost 5 bases and J lost 1; bases outside the gene matches: 4.

V and J are TRBV7-3 and TRBJ2-7; 11 bases agree with TRBD2. The germline CDR1 and CDR2 sequences are SGHTA and FQGTGA. The CDR3 has 18 residues. V shed 1 base, J shed 3 bases, and the junction held 11 bases outside the gene matches. For the CDR3, the DNA is TGTGCCAGCAGCTTAAAGGGGGGTAGCGGGAGGGTTTTCTACGAGCAGTACTTC. Translating it yields CASSLKGGSGRVFYEQYF.

This clonotype was picked up a small number of times. This sequence joins TRBV7-3 and TRBJ2-5, with D perhaps matching TRBD2 (6 bases). Germline CDR1 is SGHTA and CDR2 is FQGTGA. The V end lost 0 bases, the J end lost 5 bases, and 13 bases lay between the germline ends. CDR3 size: 15 residues. CDR3 coding DNA: TGTGCCAGCAGCTTAACGGGAGGATCGGGGGAGACCCAGTACTTC. Protein sequence: CASSLTGGSGETQYF.

This clonotype was counted at least ten times. The rearrangement uses TRBV3-1 and TRBJ1-1, with a possible D match to TRBD1 (6 bases). The CDR3 length is 14 residues. Germline loops: CDR1 LGHDT, CDR2 YNNKEL (reference sequence). V dropped 4 bases and J dropped 5 bases, with 14 bases sitting between them. CDR3 loop: CASSLRGLGTEAFF. The DNA for the CDR3 is TGTGCCAGCAGCCTCAGGGGCCTCGGGACTGAAGCTTTCTTT.

The rearrangement joins TRBV4-1 to TRBJ2-1; TRBD1 agrees at 7 bases. This CDR3 has 17 residues. Germline CDR1 reads MGHRA; CDR2 reads YSYEKL. With 0 bases clipped from V and 0 bases from J, the junction kept 5 bases outside the gene matches. The CDR3: CASSQDRGQSSYNEQFF. Here the CDR3 DNA reads TGCGCCAGCAGCCAAGATAGGGGACAGAGCTCCTACAATGAGCAGTTCTTC.

This rearrangement joins TRBV20-1 to TRBJ1-6; 9 bases fit TRBD1. V shed 0 bases and J 8 bases; nucleotides not matched to a gene: 5. Germline V gene lookup returns CDR1 DFQATT and CDR2 SNEGSKA (reference sequence). The CDR3 extends over 15 amino acids. DNA of the CDR3: TGCAGTGCTAGAGATTGGGGACAGGGACATTCACCCCTCCACTTT. Translating it yields CSARDWGQGHSPLHF.

This clonotype came up a few times. J is TRBJ2-2 and V is TRBV7-9; maybe TRBD1 (5 bases). The germline V gene has CDR1 SEHNR and CDR2 FQNEAQ (reference sequence). V lost 5 bases and J 0 bases, leaving 10 bases between the germline ends. The CDR3 spans 15 residues. DNA for the CDR3: TGTGCCAGCAGCCCGACAGCCTCGAACACCGGGGAGCTGTTTTTT. It is translated as CASSPTASNTGELFF.

This clonotype was detected many times. V usage is TRBV20-1 and J usage is TRBJ2-1; TRBD2 might be the D (7 bases). CDR3 length equals 18 residues. The V gene lost 4 bases and the J gene lost 0 bases, with 22 bases spanning the gap. CDR1 is DFQATT, CDR2 SNEGSKA, per germline (reference sequence). CDR3 sequence (DNA): TGCAGTGCTACCGTGGGATCGGGGGCTAGCGGCTCCTACAATGAGCAGTTCTTC. Translation: CSATVGSGASGSYNEQFF.

This clonotype was observed at least ten times. The chain joins TRBV11-3 to TRBJ2-1, with TRBD2 matching over 9 bases. With 1 base clipped from V and 6 bases from J, the junction kept 7 bases outside the gene matches. This CDR3 contains 16 residues. CDR1 is SGHNT and CDR2 is YENEEA in the germline V gene. CDR3 sequence reads: CASSLAAGGHSNEQFF. CDR3 DNA: TGTGCCAGCAGCTTAGCGGCGGGAGGGCATTCCAATGAGCAGTTCTTC.

The table lists this clonotype with a few counts. J is TRBJ2-3 and V is TRBV5-1; possibly TRBD2 for D (6 bases). Germline-derived CDR1 and CDR2 are SGHRS and YFSETQ. The CDR3 covers 14 residues. V dropped 3 bases and J dropped 0 bases, with 8 bases sitting between them. The CDR3, as DNA: TGCGCCAGCAGCTACGGGACTAGCACAGATACGCAGTATTTT. Protein product: CASSYGTSTDTQYF.

This clonotype occurred many times. The genes are TRBV20-1 and TRBJ2-7, with 7 bases lining up with TRBD2. The length of the CDR3 is 12 residues. Germline V gene lookup returns CDR1 DFQATT and CDR2 SNEGSKA (reference sequence). The J segment lost 5 bases and the V segment lost 5 bases, leaving 6 bases of the junction unmatched. This CDR3 reads CSAGGESNEQYF. The CDR3 bases are TGCAGTGCTGGGGGGGAGTCCAACGAGCAGTACTTC.

This clonotype was seen at least ten times. V is TRBV27 and J is TRBJ2-2; D might be TRBD2 (6 bases). CDR1 and CDR2 from the germline V gene are MNHEY and SMNVEV (reference sequence). CDR3 size: 15 residues. Deletions cut 1 base from V and 6 bases from J, with 12 bases between. The CDR3 region is CASSLLAVPPGELFF. CDR3 bases: TGTGCCAGCAGTTTATTAGCGGTCCCACCCGGGGAGCTGTTTTTT.

The sample holds many counts of this clonotype. This sequence joins TRBV24-1 and TRBJ1-2; D is ambiguous. Germline V gene data show CDR1 as KGHDR and CDR2 as SFDVKD. The V end lost 3 bases, the J end lost 0 bases, and 13 bases lay between the germline ends. This CDR3 is 16 amino acids long. The CDR3 loop is CATSDPQSSANYGYTF. DNA for the CDR3: TGTGCCACCAGTGATCCCCAGTCCAGCGCTAACTATGGCTACACCTTC.

V usage is TRBV5-6 and J usage is TRBJ2-4; 9 positions match TRBD1. The germline CDR1 and CDR2 sequences are SGHDT and YYEEEE. The trim removed 4 bases at V and 8 bases at J, leaving 7 bases unmatched. The CDR3 runs 14 residues. The CDR3 is CASSRTGVGDIQYF. DNA of the CDR3: TGTGCCAGCAGCCGGACAGGGGTTGGGGACATTCAGTACTTC.

V and J are TRBV28 and TRBJ1-1, with D uncertain. This CDR3 spans 14 amino acids. Germline V CDR1 and CDR2: MDHEN, SYDVKM. Trimming stripped 5 bases from V and 2 bases from J, with 12 bases between. The CDR3 protein is CASSVTASNTEAFF. DNA for the CDR3: TGTGCCAGCAGTGTAACAGCCTCAAACACTGAAGCTTTCTTT.

A note on this clonotype: This may arise from a read error, as a much more abundant clone is one base away. The V gene is TRBV7-2, the J gene TRBJ2-1; TRBD1 is a possible D gene (6 bases). The closer fit of TRBJ2-7 to the DNA end suggests the J call may be wrong. The CDR3 covers 15 residues. Germline loops: CDR1 SGHTA, CDR2 FQGNSA. CDR3 sequence: CAILIQGISYNEQYF. In nucleotides, the CDR3 is TGTGCCATCCTGATACAGGGTATTAGCTACAATGAGCAGTACTTC.

The table lists this clonotype with a few counts. V and J are TRBV10-3 and TRBJ2-1, with D tentatively TRBD2 (6 bases). CDR3 size: 14 residues. Trimming left V 4 bases short and J 7 bases short, with 14 bases between. Germline values: CDR1 ENHRY, CDR2 SYGVKD. CDR3 sequence (DNA): TGTGCCATCAGTGGCGTGGAGGGGAGTAATGAGCAGTTCTTC. As protein: CAISGVEGSNEQFF.

This clonotype was recorded many times. The genes are TRBV30 and TRBJ1-2; D might be TRBD1 (5 bases). The CDR3 totals 13 residues. V lost 2 bases and J lost 4, with 11 bases in between. Per germline, CDR1 GTSNPN and CDR2 SVGIG (reference sequence). CDR3: CAWSLGGSYGYTF. As DNA, the CDR3 is TGTGCCTGGAGTCTGGGGGGTAGCTATGGCTACACCTTC.

The chain combines TRBV24-1 with TRBJ2-3; TRBD2 aligns across 11 bases. This CDR3 contains 18 residues. J lost 2 bases, V lost 4 bases, and 10 bases had no gene match. Germline loops: CDR1 KGHDR, CDR2 SFDVKD. DNA of the CDR3: TGTGCCACCAGTGAATTCGGGACTAGCGGAGATTACACAGATACGCAGTATTTT. Amino acids: CATSEFGTSGDYTDTQYF.

The chain employs TRBV10-3 and TRBJ2-1, with D perhaps matching TRBD1 (5 bases). The CDR3 contains 17 residues. V lost 6 bases and J 2 bases, leaving 20 bases between the germline ends. Per germline, CDR1 ENHRY and CDR2 SYGVKD. Here the CDR3 DNA reads TGTGCCATCAGCTTGACAGAGTCCAGTTTCCCCTACAATGAGCAGTTCTTC. Its protein is CAISLTESSFPYNEQFF.

About this clonotype itself: Its ends do not fully match the called genes, so a read error is possible. The chain joins TRBV15 to TRBJ2-1; D is perhaps TRBD2 (6 bases). From germline, CDR1 is LNHNV and CDR2 YYDKDF (reference sequence). The CDR3 contains 19 residues. The CDR3 sequence: CVTSRGGGVKLSSYNEQFF. CDR3 bases: TGTGTCACCAGCAGAGGCGGAGGGGTCAAACTCAGCTCCTACAATGAGCAGTTCTTC.

The sample holds many counts of this clonotype. V usage is TRBV6-1 and J usage is TRBJ2-5, with D perhaps TRBD1 (8 bases). The CDR3 has 14 amino acids. V dropped 6 bases and J dropped 5 bases, with 16 bases sitting between them. Germline CDR1 and CDR2: MNHNS and SASEGT. The CDR3 sequence: CASRRGQGGETQYF. CDR3 DNA sequence: TGTGCCAGCAGAAGAGGACAGGGAGGGGAGACCCAGTACTTC.

The chain recombines TRBV19 with TRBJ2-2, with a tentative D call TRBD1 (5 bases). The CDR3 totals 13 residues. V dropped 7 bases and J dropped 1 base, with 7 bases sitting between them. Germline V CDR1 and CDR2: LNHDA, SQIVND (reference sequence). CDR3 bases: TGTGCCAGTACAAGGGGGAACACCGGGGAGCTGTTTTTT. Encoded protein: CASTRGNTGELFF.

This clonotype was detected many times. The chain recombines TRBV28 with TRBJ1-5; D unresolved. V lost 5 bases and J lost 0, with 14 bases in between. The CDR3 is 16 residues long. Germline CDR1 is MDHEN and CDR2 is SYDVKM. CDR3 coding DNA: TGTGCCAGCAGTGTCCCCGACCGGGTTAGCAATCAGCCCCAGCATTTT. Translated, it gives CASSVPDRVSNQPQHF.

This clonotype turned up a few times. V is TRBV27 and J is TRBJ2-7; D gene ambiguous. Germline-derived CDR1 and CDR2 are MNHEY and SMNVEV (reference sequence). V shed 4 bases and J shed 1 base, with 14 bases lying between them. The CDR3 contains 15 residues. CDR3 DNA: TGTGCCAGCAGTTCCCCCAGTGAGAGTTCCTACGAGCAGTACTTC. The encoded protein is CASSSPSESSYEQYF.